Each of the 10 T cell receptor beta chains below was sequenced from the same sample in a study of OX40 agonist ivuxolimab in advanced cancers. Clones were read by immunoSEQ multiplex PCR, and TCRdb kept only the in-frame ones, dropping some. The table has approximately 91,000 clones, roughly 84% seen once; the top ten hold under 0.35%. This sample comprised CD4+ or CD8+ T cells sorted from blood, obtained in a trial of the OX40 agonist ivuxolimab. The origin of the receptors is an adult with an advanced solid tumor such as melanoma, head and neck, liver or kidney cancer.

The DNA for the CDR3 is TGTGCCAGCAGTGACTGTACCTCTAATGAAAAACTGTTTTTT. Translating it yields CASSDCTSNEKLFF. J is TRBJ1-4 and V is TRBV6-4; D is ambiguous. From germline, CDR1 is MRHNA and CDR2 SNTAGT. The CDR3 has 14 amino acids. The V end was cut by 1 base, the J end by 3 bases, with 6 bases between.

The chain employs TRBV6-5 and TRBJ1-1; a weak D match, TRBD1 (5 bases). Germline CDR1 and CDR2: MNHEY and SVGAGI. Trimming removed 10 bases at V and 1 base at J, with 16 bases between. The CDR3 is 14 residues long. The CDR3 is CATTSLGGNTEAFF. CDR3 nucleotide sequence: TGTGCCACCACGAGTCTTGGGGGGAACACTGAAGCTTTCTTT.

V usage is TRBV7-2 and J usage is TRBJ2-1; no clear D. The ends were cut back, 3 bases at V and 0 bases at J, with 9 bases in the middle. Germline V gene sequence: CDR1 SGHTA, CDR2 FQGNSA. CDR3 length: 15 amino acids. The chain's CDR3 is CASSLGLSSYNEQFF. The CDR3 DNA reads TGTGCCAGCAGCTTGGGTCTCAGCTCCTACAATGAGCAGTTCTTC.

V is TRBV11-3 and J is TRBJ2-3, with 7 bases matching TRBD1. After removal of 5 bases from V and 9 bases from J, the junction contained 8 bases not matched to a gene. The CDR3 covers 13 residues. Per the germline V gene, CDR1 is SGHNT and CDR2 is YENEEA. Here the CDR3 DNA reads TGTGCCAGCAGCACCCTAGGGGGCGGGACGCAGTATTTT. This gives the protein CASSTLGGGTQYF. Supplemented by reference TRBV11-3 and TRBJ2-3, the full variable domain reads EAGVVQSPRYKIIEKKQPVAFWCNPISGHNTLYWYLQNLGQGPELLIRYENEEAVDDSQLPKDRFSAERLKGVDSTLKIQPAELGDSAVYLCASSTLGGGTQYFGPGTRLTVL.

This clone was recorded once. V usage is TRBV11-2 and J usage is TRBJ2-7; the D gene is possibly TRBD1 (5 bases). CDR3 length equals 15 residues. Trimming took 0 bases from V and 2 from J, leaving 11 bases between them. Germline lookup yields CDR1 SGHAT and CDR2 FQNNGV. The CDR3 loop reads CASSLESGPTYEQYF. For the CDR3, the DNA is TGTGCCAGCAGCTTAGAGTCAGGGCCGACCTACGAGCAGTACTTC. The full variable domain, completed using reference TRBV11-2 and TRBJ2-7, is EAGVAQSPRYKIIEKRQSVAFWCNPISGHATLYWYQQILGQGPKLLIQFQNNGVVDDSQLPKDRFSAERLKGVDSTLKIQPAKLEDSAVYLCASSLESGPTYEQYFGPGTRLTVT.

The chain links TRBV5-4 to TRBJ2-7; 7 nucleotides line up with TRBD2. The CDR3 contains 14 residues. The ends lost 0 bases at V and 3 bases at J; junction bases unmatched: 3. CDR1 is SGHNT and CDR2 is YYREEE in the germline V gene (reference sequence). CDR3 region: CASSLGGDYYEQYF. CDR3 bases: TGTGCCAGCAGCTTGGGGGGGGACTACTACGAGCAGTACTTC.

The rearrangement links TRBV2 to TRBJ1-1; D remains unclear. CDR1 and CDR2 (germline): SNHLY, FYNNEI. CDR3 length: 13 residues. V was shortened by 1 base and J by 8 bases, with 11 bases between the two germline ends. CDR3 loop: CASSEDPRFEAFF. The CDR3 DNA follows: TGTGCCAGCAGTGAAGATCCCCGGTTCGAAGCTTTCTTT.

The chain has TRBV7-8 and TRBJ2-7; D may be TRBD1 or TRBD2 (5 bases each). The J call may be in error: the DNA end matches TRBJ2-5 better. The CDR3 totals 13 residues. Germline CDR1 is SGHVS and CDR2 is FQNEAQ. DNA of the CDR3: TGTGCCAGCAGCTTAGAGGAGAGGGGGACCCAGTACTTC. Amino acid sequence: CASSLEERGTQYF.

DNA for the CDR3: TGTGCCTGGAGTTCTGACCTGCCAGATACGCAGTATTTT. Amino acids: CAWSSDLPDTQYF. J is TRBJ2-3 and V is TRBV30; D unclear. This CDR3 spans 13 amino acids. The V and J ends lost 2 bases and 4 bases respectively, with 10 bases between them. Per the germline V gene, CDR1 is GTSNPN and CDR2 is SVGIG (reference sequence). The full variable domain, completed using reference TRBV30 and TRBJ2-3, is SQTIHQWPATLVQPVGSPLSLECTVEGTSNPNLYWYRQAAGRGLQLLFYSVGIGQISSEVPQNLSASRPQDRQFILSSKKLLLSDSGFYLCAWSSDLPDTQYFGPGTRLTVL.

This clone is a singleton in its sample. The chain couples TRBV6-5 to TRBJ1-5, with D possibly being TRBD1 (6 bases). Germline CDR1 is MNHEY and CDR2 is SVGAGI. CDR3 length equals 15 residues. Trimming left V 6 bases short and J 0 bases short, with 12 bases between. CDR3 amino acids: CASSRQGFSNQPQHF. The CDR3, as DNA: TGTGCCAGCAGCCGGCAGGGGTTTAGCAATCAGCCCCAGCATTTT.